The sequence of this T cell receptor (beta chain) was determined in a study of CD8 T cells in Susac syndrome. The germline V gene encodes CDR1 DFQATT and CDR2 SNEGSKA (reference sequence). V gave up 0 bases and J gave up 3 bases; unmatched junction bases: 4. The CDR3 sequence is 15 residues long. As controls, healthy donors matched for age and sex were used. An input of about 0.5 to 1 ug of RNA was subjected to reverse transcription using random hexamers. One entry per CDR3 protein results from TCRdb running MiXCR on the immunoSEQ multiplex PCR reads. The top ten hold more than 0.09% of the sample, which has roughly 130,000 distinct CDR3 sequences, more than 90% seen once.

Sequencing was done on a sample of CD4+ T cells from PBMCs. The chain joins TRBV20-1 to TRBJ1-5; 8 bases are shared with TRBD1. The TCR comes from a human donor in good health. The CDR3 sequence is CSARESDRDNQPQHF. Here the CDR3 DNA reads TGCAGTGCTAGAGAATCGGACAGGGACAATCAGCCCCAGCATTTT.